The clone carrying this T cell receptor beta chain came up a few times. This sequence may be a read error, since a much larger clone differs from it by one base. As for time point: persistent/refractory GD, antithyroid drugs over 5 years with positive TRAb. Extracted RNA from PBMCs served as the source of the TCR library. This CDR3 is built from 17 residues. CDR1 MDHEN and CDR2 SYDVKM come from the germline V gene. The data are from a study of regulatory T cells in long-lasting Graves disease. With iRepertoire HTBI primers and Arm-PCR of CDR3 regions, TCR beta libraries were built. TCRdb re-analysed the multiplex PCR reads in MiXCR, keeping a single row per CDR3 protein. The data hold roughly 300,000 distinct CDR3 sequences, with about 18% observed a single time.

The specimen was peripheral blood mononuclear cells (PBMCs), collected when the disease was refractory, from a patient treated with antithyroid drugs. This chain links TRBV28 with TRBJ1-5; 7 nucleotides align to TRBD1. The receptor comes from a female donor with Graves disease. The CDR3 loop is CASSYSGQTYSNQLQHF. The CDR3 DNA is TGTGCCAGCAGCTATTCGGGACAGACCTATAGCAATCAGCTCCAGCATTTT.